This T cell receptor beta chain was documented in a study of tumor-infiltrating lymphocytes in primary liver carcinoma. Overall study: The study enrolled male and female patients aged 30 to 69 years. Notes on the study in general: Tumors had a top-250-clone fraction that was significantly higher than blood (p = 0.039).

CDR3 length: 14 amino acids. Germline loops: CDR1 MNHNS, CDR2 SASEGT. With respect to this clonotype: No antigen is known for it. Germline is not matched at one junction end, which may reflect a read error.

The investigators made TCR beta cDNA from roughly 0.45 ug total RNA, using a constant-region primer. ARM-PCR, slightly modified, supplied the TCR beta libraries through three nested multiplex PCR rounds. TRBV1-TRBV30 forward and Cbeta reverse primers drove the first two approximately 10-cycle rounds. Using its own MiXCR run on the multiplex PCR reads, TCRdb lists one record per CDR3 protein. The data hold about 120,000 distinct CDR3 sequences, with approximately 68% observed a single time. Investigators took RNA and DNA out together from approximately 22-30 mg of unsorted bulk tissue. The sample consisted of tumor-adjacent normal liver tissue. The V gene is TRBV6-1, the J gene TRBJ2-1, with a possible D match to TRBD2 (6 bases). The clonotype comes from a woman aged 60 to 75 with primary liver carcinoma and hepatitis B virus infection. CDR3 DNA sequence: TGTACCAGCACCACGGGAGCAGATTACAATGAGCAGTTCTTC. It translates to CTSTTGADYNEQFF.